There are a few counts of the clone carrying this TCR beta chain. No antigen is known for it. TCRdb re-called the 5' RACE reads with MiXCR, one entry per CDR3 protein. The sample lists under 300,000 distinct CDR3 sequences; 8% to 9.5% were seen once. The source of the sample is a study of T-cell memory formation after mild COVID-19. The wider study: TCR clusters were largely donor specific.

Regarding the study as a whole: Unconfirmed was the SARS-CoV-2 specificity of second-wave clones that peaked on day 37. Clones that contracted from day 15 to 85 were balanced CD4/CD8, while later expanders leaned CD4+. Some clones that responded turned up in pre-infection memory, which suggests that cross-reactive memory joined in.

CDR1 is ENHRY and CDR2 is SYGVKD in the germline V gene. The CDR3 runs to 14 residues. The V end was cut by 6 bases, the J end by 1 base, with 13 bases between. This clonotype was sampled from a man younger than 35 who had mild COVID-19 (a few samples of this study predate the infection). Cell type and time point are not known. V is TRBV10-3 and J is TRBJ2-7, with D unclear. The material sequenced was PBMCs or a T cell subset sorted from them (not recorded which). CDR3 bases: TGTGCCATCAGAAGTGACCCAAATTCCTACGAGCAGTACGTC. This gives the protein CAIRSDPNSYEQYV.